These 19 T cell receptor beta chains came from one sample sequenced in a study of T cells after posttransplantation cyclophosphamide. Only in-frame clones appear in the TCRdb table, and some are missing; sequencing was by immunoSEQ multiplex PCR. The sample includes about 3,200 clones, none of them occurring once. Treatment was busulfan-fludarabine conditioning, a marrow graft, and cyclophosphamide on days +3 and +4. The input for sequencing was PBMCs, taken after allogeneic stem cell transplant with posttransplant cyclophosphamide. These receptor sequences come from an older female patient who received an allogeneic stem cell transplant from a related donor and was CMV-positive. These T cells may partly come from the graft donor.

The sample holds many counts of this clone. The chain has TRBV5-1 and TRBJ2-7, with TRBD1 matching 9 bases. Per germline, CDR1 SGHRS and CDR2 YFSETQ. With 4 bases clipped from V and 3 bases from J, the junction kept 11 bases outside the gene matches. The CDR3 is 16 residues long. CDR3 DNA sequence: TGCGCCAGCAGCCCTCCACTCGGGACAGGGTACTACGAGCAGTACTTC. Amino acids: CASSPPLGTGYYEQYF.

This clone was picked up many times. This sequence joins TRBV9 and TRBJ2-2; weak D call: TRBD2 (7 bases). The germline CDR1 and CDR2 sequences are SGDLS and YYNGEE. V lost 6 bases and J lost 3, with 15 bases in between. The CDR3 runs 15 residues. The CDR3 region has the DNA TGTGCCAGCAACCGAAGGGGGGGCGACACCGGGGAGCTGTTTTTT. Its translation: CASNRRGGDTGELFF.

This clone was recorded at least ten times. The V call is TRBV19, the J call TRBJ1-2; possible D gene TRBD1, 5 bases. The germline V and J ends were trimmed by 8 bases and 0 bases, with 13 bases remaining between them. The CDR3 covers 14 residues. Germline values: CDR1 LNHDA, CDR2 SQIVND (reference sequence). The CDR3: CASSTEVANYGYTF. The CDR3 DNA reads TGTGCCAGTTCGACAGAAGTAGCTAACTATGGCTACACCTTC.

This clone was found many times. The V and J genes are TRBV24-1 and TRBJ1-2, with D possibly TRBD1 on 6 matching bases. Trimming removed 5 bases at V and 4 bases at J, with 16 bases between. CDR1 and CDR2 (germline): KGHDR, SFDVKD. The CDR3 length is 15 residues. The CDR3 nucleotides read TGTGCCACCAGTGCCGTGACAGGATCCGGCTATGGCTACACCTTC. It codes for CATSAVTGSGYGYTF.

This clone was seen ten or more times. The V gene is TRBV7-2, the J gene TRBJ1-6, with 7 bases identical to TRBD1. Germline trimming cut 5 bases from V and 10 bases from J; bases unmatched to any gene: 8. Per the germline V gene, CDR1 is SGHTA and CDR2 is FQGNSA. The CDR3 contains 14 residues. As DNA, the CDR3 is TGTGCCAGCAGCAGCCGGACAGGATCATCACCCCTCCACTTT. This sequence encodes CASSSRTGSSPLHF.

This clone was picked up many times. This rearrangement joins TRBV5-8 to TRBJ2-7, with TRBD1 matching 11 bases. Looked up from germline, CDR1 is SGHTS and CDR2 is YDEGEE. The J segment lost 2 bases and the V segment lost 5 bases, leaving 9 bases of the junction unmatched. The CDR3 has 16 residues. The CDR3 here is CASSYPGTGGTYEQYF. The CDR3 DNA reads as TGTGCCAGCAGTTATCCCGGGACAGGGGGGACCTACGAGCAGTACTTC.

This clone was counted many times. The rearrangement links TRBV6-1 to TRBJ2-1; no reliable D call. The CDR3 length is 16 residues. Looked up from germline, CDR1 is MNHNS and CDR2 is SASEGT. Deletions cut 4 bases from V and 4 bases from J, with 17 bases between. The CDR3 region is CASSGLRPEQYNEQFF. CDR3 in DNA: TGTGCCAGCAGTGGCCTTAGGCCAGAACAGTACAATGAGCAGTTCTTC.

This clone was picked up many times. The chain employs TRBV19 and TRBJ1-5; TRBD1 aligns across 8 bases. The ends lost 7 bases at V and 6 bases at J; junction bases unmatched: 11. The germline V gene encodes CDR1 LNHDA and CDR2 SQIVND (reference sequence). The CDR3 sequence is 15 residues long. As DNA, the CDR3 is TGTGCCAGTAATCTGGGCCAGGGGGCGGGTCAGCCCCAGCATTTT. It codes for CASNLGQGAGQPQHF. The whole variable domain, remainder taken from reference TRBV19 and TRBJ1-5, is DGGITQSPKYLFRKEGQNVTLSCEQNLNHDAMYWYRQDPGQGLRLIYYSQIVNDFQKGDIAEGYSVSREKKESFPLTVTSAQKNPTAFYLCASNLGQGAGQPQHFGDGTRLSIL.

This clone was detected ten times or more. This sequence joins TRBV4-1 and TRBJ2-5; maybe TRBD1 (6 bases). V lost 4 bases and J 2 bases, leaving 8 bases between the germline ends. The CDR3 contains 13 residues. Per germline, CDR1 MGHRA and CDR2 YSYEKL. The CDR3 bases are TGCGCCAGCAGCCCTGGACAGCAAGAGACCCAGTACTTC. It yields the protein CASSPGQQETQYF.

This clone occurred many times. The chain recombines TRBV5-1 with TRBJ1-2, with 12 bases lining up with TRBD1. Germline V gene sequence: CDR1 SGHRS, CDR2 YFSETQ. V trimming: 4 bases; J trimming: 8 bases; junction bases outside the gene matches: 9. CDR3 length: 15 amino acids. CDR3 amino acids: CASSTAGTGGEGYTF. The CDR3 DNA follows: TGCGCCAGCAGCACAGCCGGGACAGGGGGCGAAGGCTACACCTTC.

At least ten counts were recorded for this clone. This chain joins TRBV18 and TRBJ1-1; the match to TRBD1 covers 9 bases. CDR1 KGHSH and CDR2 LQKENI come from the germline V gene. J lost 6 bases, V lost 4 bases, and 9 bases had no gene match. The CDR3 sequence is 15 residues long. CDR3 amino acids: CASSLNGQGIAEAFF. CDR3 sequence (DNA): TGTGCCAGCTCACTCAACGGACAGGGGATCGCTGAAGCTTTCTTT.

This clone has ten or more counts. The CDR3 spells CASSFEGLGTGELFF. For the CDR3, the DNA is TGCGCCAGCAGCTTTGAGGGGTTGGGCACCGGGGAGCTGTTTTTT. This chain links TRBV5-1 with TRBJ2-2; D may be TRBD1 or TRBD2 (5 bases each). Trimming took off 2 bases at V and 4 bases at J, with 12 bases between the two ends. Germline assignment: CDR1 SGHRS and CDR2 YFSETQ. The CDR3 spans 15 residues.

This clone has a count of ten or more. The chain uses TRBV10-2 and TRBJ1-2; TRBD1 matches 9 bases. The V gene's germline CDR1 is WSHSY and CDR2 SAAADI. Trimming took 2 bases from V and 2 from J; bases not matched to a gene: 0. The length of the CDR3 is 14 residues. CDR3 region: CASSETGGNYGYTF. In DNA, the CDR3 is TGCGCCAGCAGTGAGACAGGGGGCAACTATGGCTACACCTTC.

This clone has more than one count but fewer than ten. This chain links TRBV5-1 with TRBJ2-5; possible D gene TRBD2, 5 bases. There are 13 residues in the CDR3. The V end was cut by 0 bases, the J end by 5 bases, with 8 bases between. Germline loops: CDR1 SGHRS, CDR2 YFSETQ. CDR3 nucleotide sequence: TGCGCCAGCAGCTTGGTTGCGGGTGAGACCCAGTACTTC. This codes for CASSLVAGETQYF.

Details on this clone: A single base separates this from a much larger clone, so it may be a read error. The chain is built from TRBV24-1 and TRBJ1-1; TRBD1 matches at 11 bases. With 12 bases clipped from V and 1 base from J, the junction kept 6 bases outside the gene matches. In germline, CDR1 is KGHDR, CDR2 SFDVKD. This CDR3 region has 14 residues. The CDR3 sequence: CAPAGTGGNTEAFF. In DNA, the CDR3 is TGTGCCCCCGCCGGGACAGGGGGGAACACTGAAGCTTTCTTT.

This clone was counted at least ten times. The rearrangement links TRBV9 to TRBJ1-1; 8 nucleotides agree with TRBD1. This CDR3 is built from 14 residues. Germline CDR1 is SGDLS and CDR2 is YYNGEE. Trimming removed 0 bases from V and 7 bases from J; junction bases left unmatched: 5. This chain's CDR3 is CASSVGQGRSEAFF. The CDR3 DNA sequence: TGTGCCAGCAGCGTAGGACAGGGGCGTAGTGAAGCTTTCTTT.

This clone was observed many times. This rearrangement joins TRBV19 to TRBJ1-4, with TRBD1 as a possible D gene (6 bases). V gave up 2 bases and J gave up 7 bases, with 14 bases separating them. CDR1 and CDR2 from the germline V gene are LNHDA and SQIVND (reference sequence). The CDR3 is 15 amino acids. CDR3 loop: CASSIMVRGGEKLFF. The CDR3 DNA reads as TGTGCCAGTAGTATAATGGTCAGGGGAGGTGAAAAACTGTTTTTT.

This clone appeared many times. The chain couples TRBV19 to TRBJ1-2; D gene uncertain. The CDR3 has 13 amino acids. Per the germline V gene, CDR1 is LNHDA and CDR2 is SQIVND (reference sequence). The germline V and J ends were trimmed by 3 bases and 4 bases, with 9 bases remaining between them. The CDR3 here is CASSIEHLYGYTF. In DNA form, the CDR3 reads TGTGCCAGTAGTATCGAACACCTCTATGGCTACACCTTC.

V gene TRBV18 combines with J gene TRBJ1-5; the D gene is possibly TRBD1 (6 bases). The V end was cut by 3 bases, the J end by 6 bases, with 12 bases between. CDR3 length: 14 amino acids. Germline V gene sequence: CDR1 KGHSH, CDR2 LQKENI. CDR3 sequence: CASSPTGNGQPQHF. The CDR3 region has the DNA TGTGCCAGCTCACCGACAGGAAACGGTCAGCCCCAGCATTTT.